This paragraph reports one TCR beta chain. Its cognate antigen is unknown. PCR amplification relied on 60 Vbeta primers (plus 13 Jbeta primers). Sequencing was performed with immunoSEQ multiplex PCR; in TCRdb, only in-frame clones are kept and a portion is missing. Its table records some 60,000 clones. The source of the sample is a study of cytomegalovirus exposure and HLA in healthy donors. Points from the study as a whole: Donors belonging to an Asian-associated ancestry cluster reportedly showed fewer N-insertions in productive TCRs than the approximately 700-donor mean, according to what a later analysis found. TCR beta sequences reportedly predicted the HLA-A and HLA-B alleles of most subjects accurately.

The V gene's germline CDR1 is SGHTA and CDR2 FQGNSA. V shed 5 bases, J shed 5 bases, and the junction held 5 bases outside the gene matches. This CDR3 is built from 14 residues. The sequence derives from a male donor in good health and CMV-seronegative. The sample consisted of PBMCs. This chain links TRBV7-2 with TRBJ1-4, with 7 bases lining up with TRBD1. CDR3 sequence: CASSRDRENEKLFF. The CDR3 region has the DNA TGTGCCAGCAGCCGAGACAGGGAGAATGAAAAACTGTTTTTT. Drawing the rest from reference TRBV7-2 and TRBJ1-4, the complete variable domain is GAGVSQSPSNKVTEKGKDVELRCDPISGHTALYWYRQSLGQGLEFLIYFQGNSAPDKSGLPSDRFSAERTGGSVSTLTIQRTQQEDSAVYLCASSRDRENEKLFFGSGTQLSVL.